The T cell receptor (beta chain) described here comes from a study of identical twins' blood T cells (dated by TCRdb to the early 2010s). Context from the whole study: Roughly 50 million Illumina reads were obtained across roughly 12 libraries, comprising six alpha-chain and six beta-chain libraries. The study compared TCR alpha and beta chain repertoires of three pairs of monozygous twins using next-generation sequencing to assess genetic influence on repertoire formation. Summary of the overall study and its limitations: V gene usage was reported to be markedly more similar within twin pairs than between unrelated donors, even among non-selected out-of-frame TCRbeta clonotypes. Because the twins were raised together, environmental influences could not be ruled out as an explanation for the similarity between twins. How many CDR3 clonotypes two donors shared depended mainly on the product of their cloneset sizes, and the twins did not clearly stray from this trend. Independent studies were stated to be required to validate the proposed role of the TCRalpha J segment in MHC recognition during thymic selection. Among the most abundant TCRbeta clonotypes, every donor shared more CDR3 sequences with her own twin than with unrelated donors.

Library construction relied on 5' RACE. These reads were obtained on an Illumina Genome Analyzer IIx. The RNA-based TCR cDNA libraries were made using a previously described protocol that was modified in several ways. To prevent cross-contamination, sample-specific barcodes were introduced on both ends of each TCR cDNA library during cDNA synthesis and amplification. Under the source paper's analysis protocol: Between about 95,000 and nearly 500,000 clonotypes were identified per individual, and about 2 to 3.6 million CDR3-containing reads were obtained per library. Reads carrying improper barcode index combinations were removed, after which the MiTCR software was used to build a cloneset for each library. While assembling CDR3 clonotypes, MiTCR corrected PCR and sequencing errors and either filtered or rescued low-quality reads. Artificial out-of-frame clonotypes were mapped to in-frame sequences, with one indel allowed in the CDR3, and then removed. Similarity in V and J gene usage between donors was calculated as the Jensen-Shannon divergence divided by the mean entropy. In TCRdb, the public reads were trimmed at Q25 with fastp and aligned with MiXCR, with productive beta chains retained. Merged by CDR3 protein, the rows form single entries marked with the most common genes and DNA. Here the V and J calls rest on TCRdb's processing, not on the authors' analysis. This sample has a few hundred thousand distinct CDR3 sequences in its table, and approximately 30% of those were observed once. 6.1% of the sample is taken by the ten largest.

CDR1 and CDR2, looked up from the germline V gene (reference sequence), are MNHEY and SMNVEV. Here V drops 0 bases and J drops 7 bases, and the junction holds 7 bases not matched to any gene. Including the terminal cysteine and phenylalanine, the CDR3 comprises 16 residues. Just the 48-base CDR3 DNA is kept, in frame starting at base 1. In this sample, this clonotype turned up many times. It lacks a known antigen. Within one base of it there is no much larger clone, and no base qualities were kept. Donors were six healthy women forming three monozygous twin pairs. Each of the three twin pairs had been raised together, and the twins in each pair were thought likely to have encountered the same infectious agents and vaccines. RNA was isolated from peripheral blood mononuclear cells and used to prepare TCR cDNA libraries.

The source of this sequence is a woman aged 18-49 years in good health. The sequenced sample consisted of PBMCs. The receptor chain draws on TRBV27 and TRBJ1-5; the central 9 bases match TRBD1. The CDR3 reads CASSLSGTGRLQPQHF. The sequenced DNA: TGTGCCAGCAGTTTATCCGGGACAGGGCGCCTCCAGCCCCAGCATTTT.